This T cell receptor (beta chain) was recorded in a study of neurological immune-mediated disorders. This clonotype was observed many times. What it recognizes is unknown. This CDR3 is 13 amino acids long. Germline CDR1 is SQVTM and CDR2 is ANQGSEA. Germline trimming cut 5 bases from V and 2 bases from J; bases unmatched to any gene: 6. General observations from the study: Falling below healthy controls, multiple sclerosis showed the least TCR clonal expansion, while HTLV-1-associated myelopathy showed the most.

Time point reported: longitudinal time-point 1 (baseline). One entry per CDR3 protein, called by TCRdb with MiXCR from the 5' RACE reads. The data hold fewer than 55,000 distinct CDR3 sequences, with about 9% observed a single time. The source of this sequence is a woman aged 40 to 55 in good health. This rearrangement joins TRBV29-1 to TRBJ2-7; 7 bases agree with TRBD1. Sequenced sample: PBMCs. CDR3 region: CSVSQTGTYEQYF. The CDR3 DNA follows: TGCAGCGTTTCTCAGACAGGGACCTACGAGCAGTACTTC.